What follows are 9 T cell receptor beta chains derived from one specimen sequenced in a study of blood T cell repertoires in COVID-19 (dated by TCRdb to the early 2020s). Libraries were made using the immunoSEQ multiplex PCR assay. TCRdb took this table from immuneACCESS and kept in-frame rearrangements with V and J called. Such tables lack part of the clones; where checked against another copy, unresolved V genes explain under half of the gap, and the rest is unexplained. Within this sample are 150,000 or so clones, with 82% of them counted one time only. The top ten constitute roughly 15% of the sample. What was sequenced was peripheral blood. The source is a human donor with acute or convalescent COVID-19. The donor label of this sample is uncertain.

The V call is TRBV7-6, the J call TRBJ1-5, with D maybe TRBD1 (6 bases). V lost 5 bases and J lost 5, with 10 bases in between. This CDR3 comprises 13 residues. Germline V gives CDR1 SGHVS, CDR2 FNYEAQ. CDR3 sequence reads: CASSRTEDQPQHF. The CDR3 DNA is TGTGCCAGCAGCCGGACAGAGGATCAGCCCCAGCATTTT.

The chain is built from TRBV30 and TRBJ1-2; 10 nucleotides match TRBD1. Germline V gene sequence: CDR1 GTSNPN, CDR2 SVGIG (reference sequence). The CDR3 length is 14 residues. Unmatched junction bases numbered 5, after V lost 3 bases and J lost 4 bases. CDR3 protein: CAWSPGTGAYGYTF. Written as DNA, the CDR3 is TGTGCCTGGAGCCCCGGGACAGGGGCCTATGGCTACACCTTC.

The chain employs TRBV2 and TRBJ1-1; D remains ambiguous. V was cut by 8 bases and J by 3 bases, with 7 bases left in between. This CDR3 is built from 11 residues. Germline V gives CDR1 SNHLY, CDR2 FYNNEI. CDR3: CASQQDTEAFF. DNA of the CDR3: TGTGCCAGCCAACAAGACACTGAAGCTTTCTTT.

This clone has only a few counts. The chain employs TRBV4-1 and TRBJ2-5; 7 nucleotides align to TRBD1. CDR1 is MGHRA and CDR2 is YSYEKL in the germline V gene. The CDR3 runs 15 residues. Germline trimming cut 5 bases from V and 0 bases from J; bases unmatched to any gene: 6. CDR3 bases: TGCGCCAGCAGCAGAGCAGGGGGATACCAAGAGACCCAGTACTTC. This codes for CASSRAGGYQETQYF.

The rearrangement joins TRBV19 to TRBJ1-5; no clear D gene. Between the trimmed V and J ends, which lost 4 bases and 0 bases, there was a span of 7 bases. CDR1 LNHDA and CDR2 SQIVND come from the germline V gene (reference sequence). This CDR3 spans 14 amino acids. As DNA, the CDR3 is TGTGCCAGTAGTAGGCGGGATAGCAATCAGCCCCAGCATTTT. Its protein product is CASSRRDSNQPQHF.

The V and J genes are TRBV30 and TRBJ2-7; 7 bases fit TRBD2. V lost 5 bases to trimming and J lost 2 bases; unmatched junction nucleotides: 3. CDR1 is GTSNPN and CDR2 is SVGIG in the germline V gene (reference sequence). The CDR3 is made up of 12 amino acids. The CDR3 reads CAWGAGAYEQYF. Here the CDR3 DNA reads TGTGCCTGGGGGGCGGGGGCCTACGAGCAGTACTTC.

The CDR3 DNA reads TGTGCCAGCAGTTCGACAAGAACCTCTGGAAACACCATATATTTT. Protein: CASSSTRTSGNTIYF. This chain uses TRBV11-3 with TRBJ1-3; D is unresolved. V was shortened by 6 bases and J by 0 bases, with 12 bases between the two germline ends. The CDR3 is made up of 15 amino acids. Germline V gene data show CDR1 as SGHNT and CDR2 as YENEEA.

The gene calls are TRBV27 and TRBJ1-1; D not resolved. The CDR3 extends over 10 amino acids. Germline V gene data show CDR1 as MNHEY and CDR2 as SMNVEV (reference sequence). The CDR3 coding sequence is TGTGCAGACCCCGGGACTGAAGCTTTCTTT. Translation: CADPGTEAFF.

The V and J genes are TRBV30 and TRBJ1-2; possible D gene TRBD1, 6 bases. Germline-derived CDR1 and CDR2 are GTSNPN and SVGIG (reference sequence). The CDR3 is 14 amino acids. Trimming stripped 2 bases from V and 4 bases from J, with 14 bases between. The CDR3 nucleotides are TGTGCCTGGAGTCCCATCAGGGGCGGCTATGGCTACACCTTC. Protein sequence: CAWSPIRGGYGYTF. The full variable domain, with the rest looked up from reference TRBV30 and TRBJ1-2, is SQTIHQWPATLVQPVGSPLSLECTVEGTSNPNLYWYRQAAGRGLQLLFYSVGIGQISSEVPQNLSASRPQDRQFILSSKKLLLSDSGFYLCAWSPIRGGYGYTFGSGTRLTVV.